What follows are 11 T cell receptor beta chains derived from one specimen sequenced in a study of breast tumors, draining lymph nodes, adjacent tissues. TCRdb re-called the multiplex PCR reads with MiXCR, one entry per CDR3 protein. The sample holds about 110,000 distinct CDR3 sequences; about 31% are singletons and the top ten take under 6%. Breast cancer patients provided tissue from their axillary draining lymph nodes. The sample comprised axillary lymph node tissue. These receptors all come from a female donor with breast cancer. Some clones in this sample may be carry-over from other donors' samples.

V and J are TRBV20-1 and TRBJ2-5; D remains unclear. The ends were cut back, 2 bases at V and 2 bases at J, with 9 bases in the middle. Germline values: CDR1 DFQATT, CDR2 SNEGSKA (reference sequence). The CDR3 has 13 residues. The CDR3 region is CSARSQAQETQYF. The CDR3 DNA sequence: TGCAGTGCTAGATCGCAGGCTCAAGAGACCCAGTACTTC.

Concerning this clonotype: A read error is likely, as this CDR3 ends without the conserved phenylalanine or tryptophan. The chain joins TRBV5-6 to TRBJ2-7, with 8 bases matching TRBD2. CDR1 is SGHDT and CDR2 is YYEEEE in the germline V gene. There are 15 residues in the CDR3. The CDR3 region is CASSLLLAVTYEQYL. The CDR3 DNA reads as TGCGCCAGCAGCTTGCTACTAGCGGTCACCTACGAGCAGTACCTC.

The chain couples TRBV12-3 or TRBV12-4 to TRBJ1-6, with 9 bases fitting TRBD1. CDR3 length: 16 residues. Trimming took 7 bases from V and 5 from J; bases not matched to a gene: 9. The DNA for the CDR3 is TGTGCCAGCACTTCGGACAGGGGCAGCAATAATTCACCCCTCCACTTT. Translating it yields CASTSDRGSNNSPLHF.

The genes are TRBV29-1 and TRBJ1-5; D remains ambiguous. Germline V gives CDR1 SQVTM, CDR2 ANQGSEA. This CDR3 contains 12 residues. V was clipped by 6 bases and J by 11 bases, with 17 bases between them. The CDR3 nucleotides are TGCAGCGTCGGACTAGATAGGGAGACCCAGCATTTT. Its translation is CSVGLDRETQHF.

This clonotype was seen ten or more times. V is TRBV6-1 and J is TRBJ2-7; 10 bases line up with TRBD2. Germline CDR1 reads MNHNS; CDR2 reads SASEGT. V lost 0 bases, J lost 6 bases, and 14 bases stayed unmatched. There are 18 residues in the CDR3. This CDR3 is CASSEARSGRAIAREQYF. The CDR3 DNA reads TGTGCCAGCAGTGAAGCGCGGAGCGGGAGGGCCATAGCCCGCGAGCAGTACTTC.

This clonotype occurred many times. V gene TRBV7-9 combines with J gene TRBJ1-5, with 9 bases fitting TRBD1. Germline CDR1 SEHNR, CDR2 FQNEAQ (reference sequence). The CDR3 sequence is 14 residues long. Trimming at V came to 4 bases and at J to 5 bases, leaving 3 bases not matched to a gene. The CDR3 coding sequence is TGTGCCAGCAGCTGGACAGGGGATTATCAGCCCCAGCATTTT. This encodes CASSWTGDYQPQHF. The complete variable domain, with remaining parts taken from reference TRBV7-9 and TRBJ1-5, reads DTGVSQNPRHKITKRGQNVTFRCDPISEHNRLYWYRQTLGQGPEFLTYFQNEAQLEKSRLLSDRFSAERPKGSFSTLEIQRTEQGDSAMYLCASSWTGDYQPQHFGDGTRLSIL.

Notes on this clonotype: Compared with germline, one end of the junction differs, possibly owing to a read error. V gene TRBV6-4 combines with J gene TRBJ2-3; TRBD1 agrees at 7 bases. The germline CDR1 and CDR2 sequences are MRHNA and SNTAGT. The CDR3 runs to 14 residues. The CDR3 DNA sequence: TGTGTCAGCAGTGAAGGTCCACAGGGGAATACGCAGTATTTT. Its protein is CVSSEGPQGNTQYF.

This clonotype was detected many times. The rearrangement uses TRBV12-5 and TRBJ2-1, with D unclear. The germline V gene encodes CDR1 LGHNT and CDR2 FRNRAP. V was pared by 3 bases and J by 6 bases, with 6 bases between. CDR3 size: 12 residues. The CDR3 DNA is TGTGCTAGTGGTTTCCTCTGCAATGAGCAGTTCTTC. Amino acids: CASGFLCNEQFF.

This clonotype has ten or more counts. This sequence may be a read error, since a much larger clone differs from it by one base. The gene calls are TRBV20-1 and TRBJ2-1; 14 nucleotides line up with TRBD2. The germline V gene has CDR1 DFQATT and CDR2 SNEGSKA (reference sequence). The CDR3 covers 14 residues. Trimming took 4 bases from V and 9 from J; bases not matched to a gene: 5. The CDR3 DNA is TGCAGTGCTATGTGGACTAGCGGGAGGACTGAGCAGTTCTTC. The encoded protein is CSAMWTSGRTEQFF.

The rearrangement uses TRBV29-1 and TRBJ2-1; maybe TRBD2 (6 bases). V was cut by 4 bases and J by 0 bases, with 13 bases left in between. The CDR3 runs 15 residues. The V gene's germline CDR1 is SQVTM and CDR2 ANQGSEA. The CDR3 loop reads CSVVWVGSSYNEQFF. In DNA, the CDR3 is TGCAGCGTTGTGTGGGTCGGGAGCTCCTACAATGAGCAGTTCTTC.

The chain has TRBV15 and TRBJ2-7, with D perhaps TRBD1 or TRBD2 (5 bases each). Trimming stripped 0 bases from V and 4 bases from J, with 7 bases between. Germline V CDR1 and CDR2: LNHNV, YYDKDF (reference sequence). The CDR3 sequence is 13 residues long. This CDR3 is CATSRDWGYEQYF. In nucleotides, the CDR3 is TGTGCCACCAGCAGAGATTGGGGGTACGAGCAGTACTTC.